The 31 T cell receptor beta chains below all came from one sample that was sequenced in a study of CD8 T cells in ankylosing spondylitis. General study results and limits: Apparently characteristic of ankylosing spondylitis blood was a TCR beta motif (fewer than 10 highly homologous variants).

Their antigen targets remain unknown. Via MiXCR, TCRdb re-called the 5' RACE reads, giving one row per CDR3 protein. The data show 700,000 to 850,000 distinct CDR3 sequences, with approximately 12% seen just once and 0.45% to 0.6% held by the top ten. Sequenced material: blood, either unsorted or a sorted T cell fraction (not recorded which). All receptors come from a male donor with ankylosing spondylitis.

This clonotype was observed a few times. This rearrangement joins TRBV7-2 to TRBJ1-6; D gene ambiguous. Germline V CDR1 and CDR2: SGHTA, FQGNSA. V was cut by 5 bases and J by 6 bases, with 17 bases left in between. This CDR3 has 16 amino acids. DNA of the CDR3: TGTGCCAGCAGCCCAGACCCCATCCGGGGTAATTCACCCCTCCACTTT. Its translation: CASSPDPIRGNSPLHF.

The CDR3 bases are TGTGCCAGCAGCGCCCCGGAAGTGGGCGAGCAGTACTTC. Encoded protein: CASSAPEVGEQYF. The V and J genes are TRBV6-6 and TRBJ2-7; D remains unclear. Looked up from germline, CDR1 is MNHNY and CDR2 is SVGAGI (reference sequence). The CDR3 is 13 residues long. Trimming cost V 6 bases and J 6 bases, with 15 bases left between them.

The V call is TRBV20-1, the J call TRBJ2-7; tentatively, D is TRBD2 (5 bases). The CDR3 covers 15 residues. V was clipped by 0 bases and J by 2 bases, with 14 bases between them. Germline CDR1 reads DFQATT; CDR2 reads SNEGSKA (reference sequence). The CDR3, as DNA: TGCAGTGCTAGAGATCCAGGTGGAGCGGCCTACGAGCAGTACTTC. It specifies CSARDPGGAAYEQYF.

This clonotype occurred a few times. The V gene is TRBV5-1, the J gene TRBJ2-7; 14 nucleotides align to TRBD2. This CDR3 region has 18 residues. Trimming cost V 4 bases and J 3 bases; bases outside gene matches: 12. Germline CDR1 SGHRS, CDR2 YFSETQ. CDR3 in DNA: TGCGCCAGCAGCAGAGGGACTAGCGGGAGCCTTAGCTACTACGAGCAGTACTTC. Protein: CASSRGTSGSLSYYEQYF. The variable domain in full, completed from reference TRBV5-1 and TRBJ2-7, reads KAGVTQTPRYLIKTRGQQVTLSCSPISGHRSVSWYQQTPGQGLQFLFEYFSETQRNKGNFPGRFSGRQFSNSRSEMNVSTLELGDSALYLCASSRGTSGSLSYYEQYFGPGTRLTVT.

This clonotype was seen a few times. The chain has TRBV6-5 and TRBJ1-5; D uncertain. The length of the CDR3 is 14 residues. The V end lost 4 bases, the J end lost 0 bases, and 7 bases lay between the germline ends. The V gene's germline CDR1 is MNHEY and CDR2 SVGAGI. The CDR3 spells CASSFWASNQPQHF. The CDR3 region has the DNA TGTGCCAGCAGTTTTTGGGCTAGCAATCAGCCCCAGCATTTT.

There are a few counts of this clonotype. The chain links TRBV10-2 to TRBJ2-7, with D possibly being TRBD1 or TRBD2 (5 bases each). V was clipped by 7 bases and J by 0 bases, with 13 bases between them. Per the germline V gene, CDR1 is WSHSY and CDR2 is SAAADI. The CDR3 is 14 amino acids. As DNA, the CDR3 is TGCGCCAGCAAACCGGGACGGCACTCCTACGAGCAGTACTTC. Its translation: CASKPGRHSYEQYF.

This clonotype was observed a handful of times. This chain links TRBV24-1 with TRBJ2-1; perhaps TRBD1 as D (6 bases). CDR3 length: 17 residues. The V and J ends lost 5 bases and 3 bases respectively, with 19 bases between them. Germline lookup yields CDR1 KGHDR and CDR2 SFDVKD. In DNA form, the CDR3 reads TGTGCCACCAGTGGTATTACAGACAGGAAAGGCTACAATGAGCAGTTCTTC. It is translated as CATSGITDRKGYNEQFF.

This clonotype showed up just once. The chain has TRBV4-2 and TRBJ2-1, with TRBD2 as a possible D gene (5 bases). Germline V gene data show CDR1 as LGHNA and CDR2 as YNFKEQ. V gave up 3 bases and J gave up 9 bases, with 18 bases separating them. CDR3 size: 15 residues. The CDR3: CASSHPDWNGPEQFF. The CDR3 DNA is TGTGCCAGCAGCCACCCGGACTGGAACGGTCCTGAGCAGTTCTTC.

V is TRBV5-1 and J is TRBJ1-1; D not resolved. The CDR3 runs to 13 residues. V lost 4 bases, J lost 8 bases, and 15 bases lay in between. Germline assignment: CDR1 SGHRS and CDR2 YFSETQ. CDR3 sequence reads: CASSPYPTQEAFF. The CDR3 coding sequence is TGCGCCAGCAGCCCCTATCCCACACAGGAAGCTTTCTTT.

This clonotype was observed a handful of times. At one end, the junction sequence differs from germline, possibly due to a read error. The genes are TRBV20-1 and TRBJ2-1; perhaps TRBD1 as D (5 bases). CDR1 is DFQATT and CDR2 is SNEGSKA in the germline V gene (reference sequence). The CDR3 is 11 residues long. CDR3 protein: CSARDQPSGWF. CDR3 DNA: TGCAGTGCTAGAGATCAGCCCTCAGGGTGGTTC.

The chain uses TRBV10-3 and TRBJ2-7; 9 nucleotides agree with TRBD1. The CDR3 contains 17 residues. Losses at the gene ends were 5 bases for V and 0 bases for J; bases not matched to a gene: 11. Germline assignment: CDR1 ENHRY and CDR2 SYGVKD. The CDR3 region has the DNA TGTGCCATCAGTAATTTTGTGGGACAGGGAGTCTCCTACGAGCAGTACTTC. Translation gives CAISNFVGQGVSYEQYF.

This clonotype has at least ten counts. The J gene is TRBJ1-3, the V gene TRBV18; no definite D call. The CDR3 length is 12 residues. CDR1 is KGHSH, CDR2 LQKENI, per germline. The ends were cut back, 8 bases at V and 2 bases at J, with 7 bases in the middle. DNA of the CDR3: TGTGCCAGCAGCCCCGCTGGAAACACCATATATTTT. Amino acid sequence: CASSPAGNTIYF.

This clonotype was recorded at least ten times. The gene calls are TRBV20-1 and TRBJ2-7, with a weak D call TRBD1 (6 bases). The length of the CDR3 is 11 residues. Per germline, CDR1 DFQATT and CDR2 SNEGSKA (reference sequence). V shed 6 bases and J shed 3 bases, with 9 bases lying between them. Here the CDR3 reads CSALRGYEQYF. CDR3 coding DNA: TGCAGTGCCCTCAGGGGCTACGAGCAGTACTTC.

This clonotype was recorded at least ten times. The rearrangement joins TRBV20-1 to TRBJ2-1, with 7 bases aligning to TRBD2. The length of the CDR3 is 14 residues. V lost 2 bases and J lost 4; bases outside the gene matches: 5. Germline CDR1 DFQATT, CDR2 SNEGSKA (reference sequence). The CDR3 nucleotides read TGCAGTGCTAGAATTCGGGGGGTTTACAATGAGCAGTTCTTC. Its translation is CSARIRGVYNEQFF.

This clonotype was seen a few times. V usage is TRBV5-1 and J usage is TRBJ2-1; D gene ambiguous. Trimming took off 1 base at V and 9 bases at J, with 14 bases between the two ends. The germline CDR1 and CDR2 sequences are SGHRS and YFSETQ. The CDR3 has 14 residues. CDR3 nucleotide sequence: TGCGCCAGCAGCTTGAATTCGATCGGCAGTGAGCAGTTCTTC. Translated: CASSLNSIGSEQFF.

J is TRBJ2-1 and V is TRBV20-1; unclear D gene. Germline lookup yields CDR1 DFQATT and CDR2 SNEGSKA (reference sequence). CDR3 length: 12 residues. The V gene lost 3 bases and the J gene lost 4 bases, with 7 bases spanning the gap. The CDR3: CSASRVYNEQFF. CDR3 nucleotide sequence: TGCAGTGCTAGTCGTGTGTACAATGAGCAGTTCTTC.

This clonotype was counted many times. V gene TRBV29-1 combines with J gene TRBJ2-2, with D unresolved. This CDR3 comprises 12 residues. Looked up from germline, CDR1 is SQVTM and CDR2 is ANQGSEA. V was trimmed by 5 bases and J by 0 bases, leaving 4 bases between them. Here the CDR3 DNA reads TGCAGCGTTAGTACGAACACCGGGGAGCTGTTTTTT. It translates to CSVSTNTGELFF.

This clonotype has only a few counts. This chain joins TRBV24-1 and TRBJ2-1; tentative D call: TRBD1 (6 bases). V lost 6 bases, J lost 0 bases, and 14 bases lay in between. This CDR3 is built from 16 residues. Germline V gene sequence: CDR1 KGHDR, CDR2 SFDVKD. Here the CDR3 DNA reads TGTGCCACCAGTCCAGGGGCCGTGATCTCCTACAATGAGCAGTTCTTC. This codes for CATSPGAVISYNEQFF.

This clonotype has just a few counts. This chain connects TRBV6-2 or TRBV6-3 to TRBJ1-5; D remains unclear. The V gene's germline CDR1 is MNHEY and CDR2 SVGEGT. The CDR3 runs to 16 residues. The V end was cut by 4 bases, the J end by 1 base, with 14 bases between. CDR3 region: CASSSRTSGSNQPQHF. The DNA for the CDR3 is TGTGCCAGCAGTTCTAGGACCTCCGGGAGCAATCAGCCCCAGCATTTT.

This clonotype turned up a few times. This sequence joins TRBV6-2 or TRBV6-3 and TRBJ2-5; D is ambiguous. V was pared by 2 bases and J by 0 bases, with 10 bases between. Germline V gene sequence: CDR1 MNHEY, CDR2 SVGEGT. The CDR3 sequence is 15 residues long. CDR3 coding DNA: TGTGCCAGCAGTTACCGGAGAACGTACCAAGAGACCCAGTACTTC. Amino acids: CASSYRRTYQETQYF.

This clonotype has more than one count but fewer than ten. The chain recombines TRBV6-1 with TRBJ2-1; 11 bases agree with TRBD2. This CDR3 spans 16 amino acids. Germline trimming cut 8 bases from V and 2 bases from J; bases unmatched to any gene: 8. The germline V gene has CDR1 MNHNS and CDR2 SASEGT. CDR3 coding DNA: TGTGCCAGCCGAATTAGCGGGAGGGGACCCTACAATGAGCAGTTCTTC. This encodes CASRISGRGPYNEQFF.

This clonotype has at least ten counts. The chain links TRBV5-1 to TRBJ2-6, with D uncertain. V was trimmed by 5 bases and J by 3 bases, leaving 6 bases between them. The CDR3 sequence is 13 residues long. Germline V gene data show CDR1 as SGHRS and CDR2 as YFSETQ. CDR3 residues: CASRLLGANVLTF. The CDR3 DNA is TGCGCCAGCAGGCTACTTGGGGCCAACGTCCTGACTTTC.

This clonotype came up a few times. This chain joins TRBV10-3 and TRBJ1-1; no firm D call. The CDR3 is 12 residues long. Germline CDR1 reads ENHRY; CDR2 reads SYGVKD. V was pared by 3 bases and J by 7 bases, with 9 bases between. The chain's CDR3 is CAISDSGDEAFF. The CDR3 nucleotides read TGTGCCATCAGTGATTCAGGCGATGAAGCTTTCTTT.

V usage is TRBV4-3 and J usage is TRBJ2-3; 8 bases agree with TRBD1. J lost 1 base, V lost 0 bases, and 6 bases had no gene match. The CDR3 consists of 17 residues. CDR1 and CDR2 from the germline V gene are LGHNA and YSLEER. In DNA, the CDR3 is TGCGCCAGCAGCCAAGAGGTTTCGACAGGGGGCACAGATACGCAGTATTTT. Translated, it gives CASSQEVSTGGTDTQYF.

This clonotype was seen a handful of times. The rearrangement joins TRBV20-1 to TRBJ1-5; weak D call: TRBD1 (5 bases). V lost 0 bases, J lost 7 bases, and 13 bases lay in between. This CDR3 spans 14 amino acids. CDR1 is DFQATT and CDR2 is SNEGSKA in the germline V gene (reference sequence). The CDR3 reads CSARDGREDQPQHF. DNA of the CDR3: TGCAGTGCTAGAGATGGCAGGGAGGACCAGCCCCAGCATTTT.

This clonotype was picked up many times. The J gene is TRBJ1-5, the V gene TRBV10-3; perhaps TRBD1 as D (6 bases). Germline V gene sequence: CDR1 ENHRY, CDR2 SYGVKD. V was shortened by 3 bases and J by 2 bases, with 11 bases between the two germline ends. This CDR3 is built from 15 residues. The CDR3: CAISEGGQGNQPQHF. CDR3 bases: TGTGCCATCAGTGAAGGGGGGCAGGGCAATCAGCCCCAGCATTTT.

This clonotype was observed a few times. The V call is TRBV20-1, the J call TRBJ2-5, with a weak D call TRBD2 (6 bases). V was trimmed by 3 bases and J by 5 bases, leaving 13 bases between them. The germline V gene encodes CDR1 DFQATT and CDR2 SNEGSKA (reference sequence). The CDR3 runs 13 residues. The CDR3 region has the DNA TGCAGTGCTAGTGGCGGGGTCGGGGAGACCCAGTACTTC. The encoded protein is CSASGGVGETQYF.

This clonotype was picked up a small number of times. CDR3 nucleotides: TGTGCCAGCAGCTCCGTCGGGGGCTGGGACATTGTAGCTTTCTTT. This translates into CASSSVGGWDIVAFF. The chain carries TRBV7-2 and TRBJ1-1; a possible D gene is TRBD1 (6 bases). Trimming removed 4 bases at V and 10 bases at J, with 22 bases between. The CDR3 length is 15 residues. Germline CDR1 and CDR2: SGHTA and FQGNSA.

This clonotype has just a few counts. This rearrangement joins TRBV7-2 to TRBJ2-5; TRBD2 matches 11 bases. Germline V gives CDR1 SGHTA, CDR2 FQGNSA. The CDR3 has 14 residues. Germline trimming cut 7 bases from V and 6 bases from J; bases unmatched to any gene: 7. CDR3 sequence (DNA): TGTGCCAGCACATTAGCGGGGGGGCCGAAGACCCAGTACTTC. Amino acid sequence: CASTLAGGPKTQYF.

The chain uses TRBV5-1 and TRBJ1-5; D is undetermined. Germline CDR1 is SGHRS and CDR2 is YFSETQ. Trimming shortened V by 0 bases and J by 5 bases, and 12 bases separated the two germline ends. The CDR3 is 15 amino acids. The CDR3 DNA reads as TGCGCCAGCAGCTTGGTCGGAGGGCGGGATCAGCCCCAGCATTTT. It codes for CASSLVGGRDQPQHF.

This clonotype appeared a few times. The chain recombines TRBV5-1 with TRBJ2-4, with D unresolved. V lost 2 bases, J lost 6 bases, and 12 bases lay in between. The germline V gene has CDR1 SGHRS and CDR2 YFSETQ. The CDR3 spans 14 residues. The DNA of the CDR3 is TGCGCCAGCAGCTTCGAATCAGCGAGAAACATTCAGTACTTC. Encoded protein: CASSFESARNIQYF. Drawing the rest from reference TRBV5-1 and TRBJ2-4, the complete variable domain is KAGVTQTPRYLIKTRGQQVTLSCSPISGHRSVSWYQQTPGQGLQFLFEYFSETQRNKGNFPGRFSGRQFSNSRSEMNVSTLELGDSALYLCASSFESARNIQYFGAGTRLSVL.